This TCR beta chain was identified during a study of T cells in women clearing cervical HPV infection. Turning to the study itself: Donors had HPV16-related CIN3 or worse; 2 had invasive cancer. Blood came at first lesion visit for cases, post-clearance for controls. With HLA typing for only a few women, HLA confounding remains possible.

Regarding this clone: Its specificity is not known. With the read ending 3 residues before the CDR3 end, the germline J gene is used to fill in that end.

Study-level points and caveats: TRBV6-7 abundance was lower in cases than controls (around 0.1% versus 0.15%).

V lost 2 bases, J lost 3 bases, and 16 bases lay in between. CDR1 MGHRA and CDR2 YSYEKL come from the germline V gene. The CDR3 has 16 amino acids. Using immunoSEQ multiplex PCR, the repertoire was profiled, and TCRdb retains in-frame clones only, with some absent. This sample's table reports 35,000 to 45,000 clones. This rearrangement joins TRBV4-1 to TRBJ2-5, with a weak D call TRBD1 (6 bases). The sequencing sample was made of blood buffy coat. This TCR was sampled from a woman aged 18 to 75 with a cervical HPV16 infection that either progressed to CIN3+ or cleared (not recorded which). This CDR3 reads CASSQFGTLGEETQYF. CDR3 bases read: TGCGCCAGCAGCCAATTCGGGACATTAGGGGAAGAGACC.